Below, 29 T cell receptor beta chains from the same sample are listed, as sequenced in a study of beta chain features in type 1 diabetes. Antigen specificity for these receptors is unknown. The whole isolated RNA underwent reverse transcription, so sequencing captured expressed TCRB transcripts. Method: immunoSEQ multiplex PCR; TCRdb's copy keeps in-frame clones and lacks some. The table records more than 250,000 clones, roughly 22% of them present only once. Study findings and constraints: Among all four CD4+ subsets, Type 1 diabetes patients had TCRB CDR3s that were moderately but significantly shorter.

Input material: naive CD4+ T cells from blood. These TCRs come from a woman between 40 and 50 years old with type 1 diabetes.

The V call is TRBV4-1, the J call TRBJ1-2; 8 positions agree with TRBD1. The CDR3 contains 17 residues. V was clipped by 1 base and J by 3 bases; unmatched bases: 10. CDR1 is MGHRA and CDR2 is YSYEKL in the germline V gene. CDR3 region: CASSQGSHQGADYGYTF. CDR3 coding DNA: TGCGCCAGCAGCCAAGGCTCTCATCAGGGGGCGGACTATGGCTACACCTTC.

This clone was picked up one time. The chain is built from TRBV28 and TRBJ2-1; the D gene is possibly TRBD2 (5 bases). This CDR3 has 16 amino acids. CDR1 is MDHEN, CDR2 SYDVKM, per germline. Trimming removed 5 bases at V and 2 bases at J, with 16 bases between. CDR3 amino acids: CASSLPLSGAYNEQFF. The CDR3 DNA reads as TGTGCCAGCAGTCTTCCCCTCAGCGGAGCCTACAATGAGCAGTTCTTC.

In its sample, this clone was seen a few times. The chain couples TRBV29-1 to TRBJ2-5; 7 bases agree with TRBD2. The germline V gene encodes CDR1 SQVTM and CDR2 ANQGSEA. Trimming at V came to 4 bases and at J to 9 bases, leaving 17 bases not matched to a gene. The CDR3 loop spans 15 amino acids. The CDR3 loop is CSVGSGVAQTGAQYF. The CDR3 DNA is TGCAGCGTTGGGAGCGGGGTAGCACAGACGGGGGCCCAGTACTTC.

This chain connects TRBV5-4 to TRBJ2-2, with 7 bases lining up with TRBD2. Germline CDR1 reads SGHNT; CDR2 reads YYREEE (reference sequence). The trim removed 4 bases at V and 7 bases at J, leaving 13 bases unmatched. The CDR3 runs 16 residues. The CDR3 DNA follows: TGTGCCAGCAGCCTTGCTCGCGGGAGCGGGATCGGGGAGCTGTTTTTT. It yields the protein CASSLARGSGIGELFF.

Here the CDR3 DNA reads TGTGCCAGCAGTTTGACAGGGATCTCTGGAAACACCATATATTTT. Translating it yields CASSLTGISGNTIYF. This chain links TRBV6-5 with TRBJ1-3, with 7 positions matching TRBD1. The CDR3 spans 15 residues. The junction had 3 bases not matched to a gene; V was cut back by 4 bases and J by 0 bases. Germline V gene lookup returns CDR1 MNHEY and CDR2 SVGAGI.

The CDR3 DNA reads as TGTGCCACCAGCAGAGTACTAGCGTCTAGCACAGATACGCAGTATTTT. As protein: CATSRVLASSTDTQYF. The chain employs TRBV15 and TRBJ2-3; 7 bases agree with TRBD2. Germline lookup yields CDR1 LNHNV and CDR2 YYDKDF (reference sequence). The CDR3 extends over 16 amino acids. The ends lost 1 base at V and 0 bases at J; junction bases unmatched: 4.

The CDR3: CSASNSGSQHF. For the CDR3, the DNA is TGCAGTGCTAGCAACTCAGGCAGCCAGCATTTT. The chain couples TRBV20-1 to TRBJ1-5; no clear D. V lost 3 bases to trimming and J lost 12 bases, with 12 bases between them. From germline, CDR1 is DFQATT and CDR2 SNEGSKA (reference sequence). The CDR3 has 11 amino acids.

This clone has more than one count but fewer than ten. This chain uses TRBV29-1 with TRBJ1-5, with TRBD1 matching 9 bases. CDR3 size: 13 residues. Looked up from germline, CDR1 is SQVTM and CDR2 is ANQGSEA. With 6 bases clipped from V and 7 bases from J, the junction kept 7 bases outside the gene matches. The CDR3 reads CSVQQGAGQPQHF. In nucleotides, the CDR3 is TGCAGCGTCCAACAGGGGGCCGGGCAGCCCCAGCATTTT.

CDR3 residues: CSVSTGVVNQPQHF. CDR3 DNA: TGCAGCGTTTCGACAGGGGTCGTCAATCAGCCCCAGCATTTT. This chain connects TRBV29-1 to TRBJ1-5, with 8 positions matching TRBD1. After removal of 5 bases from V and 3 bases from J, the junction contained 6 bases not matched to a gene. The CDR3 sequence is 14 residues long. Germline V CDR1 and CDR2: SQVTM, ANQGSEA.

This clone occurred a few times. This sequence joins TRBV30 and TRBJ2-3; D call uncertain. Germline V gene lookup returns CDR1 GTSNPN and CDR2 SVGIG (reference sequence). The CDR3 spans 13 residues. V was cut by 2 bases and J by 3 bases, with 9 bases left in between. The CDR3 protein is CAWSKLGTDTQYF. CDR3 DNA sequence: TGTGCCTGGAGTAAGCTTGGTACAGATACGCAGTATTTT.

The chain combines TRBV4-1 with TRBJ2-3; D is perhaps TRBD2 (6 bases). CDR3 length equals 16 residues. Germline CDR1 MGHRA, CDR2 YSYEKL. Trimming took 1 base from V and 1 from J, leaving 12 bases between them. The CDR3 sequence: CASSQGVGTGTDTQYF. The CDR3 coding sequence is TGCGCCAGCAGCCAAGGGGTAGGGACTGGCACAGATACGCAGTATTTT.

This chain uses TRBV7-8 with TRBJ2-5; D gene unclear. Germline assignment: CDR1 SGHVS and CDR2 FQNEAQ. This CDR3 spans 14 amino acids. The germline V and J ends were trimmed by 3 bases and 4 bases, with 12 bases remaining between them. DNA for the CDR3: TGTGCCAGCAGCTTCGTGTTGGAGAGAGAGACCCAGTACTTC. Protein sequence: CASSFVLERETQYF.

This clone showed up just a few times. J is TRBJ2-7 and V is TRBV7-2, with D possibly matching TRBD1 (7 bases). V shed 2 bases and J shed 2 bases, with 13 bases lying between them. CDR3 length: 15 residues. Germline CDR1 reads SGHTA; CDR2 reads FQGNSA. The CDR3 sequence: CASSLTRGVPYEQYF. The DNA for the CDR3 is TGTGCCAGCAGCTTAACCAGGGGGGTTCCCTACGAGCAGTACTTC.

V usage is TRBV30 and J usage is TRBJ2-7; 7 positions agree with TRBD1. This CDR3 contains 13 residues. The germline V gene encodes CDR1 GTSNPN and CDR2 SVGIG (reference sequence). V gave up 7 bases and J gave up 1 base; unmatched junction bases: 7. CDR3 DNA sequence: TGTGCCTTAATGGGGGACAGTTCCTACGAGCAGTACTTC. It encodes CALMGDSSYEQYF.

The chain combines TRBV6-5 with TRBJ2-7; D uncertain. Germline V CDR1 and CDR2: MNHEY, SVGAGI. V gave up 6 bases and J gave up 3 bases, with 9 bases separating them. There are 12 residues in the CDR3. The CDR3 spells CASRGGRYEQYF. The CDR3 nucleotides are TGTGCCAGCAGGGGTGGGCGCTACGAGCAGTACTTC.

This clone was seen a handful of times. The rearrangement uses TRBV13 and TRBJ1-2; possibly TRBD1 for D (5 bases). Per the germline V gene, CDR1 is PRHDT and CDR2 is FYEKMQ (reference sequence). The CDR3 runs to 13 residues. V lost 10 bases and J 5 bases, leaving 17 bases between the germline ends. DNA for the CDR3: TGTGCCACTACATTAGGGGTCGAGTATGGCTACACCTTC. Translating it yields CATTLGVEYGYTF.

This CDR3 is CSVDLAAVRETQYF. The CDR3, as DNA: TGCAGCGTTGACTTGGCGGCCGTTCGGGAGACCCAGTACTTC. The chain recombines TRBV29-1 with TRBJ2-5; no firm D call. Germline CDR1 is SQVTM and CDR2 is ANQGSEA. The CDR3 is 14 amino acids. V was shortened by 3 bases and J by 5 bases, with 16 bases between the two germline ends.

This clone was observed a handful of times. CDR3 DNA sequence: TGTGCCAGCAGTCGGACTAGCGGTACCAACGTGGGCACCCAGTACTTC. Translating gives CASSRTSGTNVGTQYF. This chain links TRBV27 with TRBJ2-5, with 10 bases fitting TRBD2. Trimming at V came to 5 bases and at J to 8 bases, leaving 14 bases not matched to a gene. The CDR3 is 16 amino acids. CDR1 is MNHEY and CDR2 is SMNVEV in the germline V gene (reference sequence).

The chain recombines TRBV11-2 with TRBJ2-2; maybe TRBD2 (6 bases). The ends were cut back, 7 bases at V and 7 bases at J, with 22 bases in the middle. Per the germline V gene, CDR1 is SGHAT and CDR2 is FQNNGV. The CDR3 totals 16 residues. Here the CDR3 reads CASTQRGGSSVGELFF. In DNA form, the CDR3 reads TGTGCCAGCACTCAACGTGGGGGGAGCTCTGTCGGGGAGCTGTTTTTT.

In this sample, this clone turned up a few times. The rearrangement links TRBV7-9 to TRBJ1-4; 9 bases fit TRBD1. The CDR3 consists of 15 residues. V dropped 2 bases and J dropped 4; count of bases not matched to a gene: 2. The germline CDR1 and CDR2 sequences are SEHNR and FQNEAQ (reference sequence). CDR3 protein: CASSLSTGGNEKLFF. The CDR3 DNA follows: TGTGCCAGCAGCTTATCGACAGGGGGTAATGAAAAACTGTTTTTT.

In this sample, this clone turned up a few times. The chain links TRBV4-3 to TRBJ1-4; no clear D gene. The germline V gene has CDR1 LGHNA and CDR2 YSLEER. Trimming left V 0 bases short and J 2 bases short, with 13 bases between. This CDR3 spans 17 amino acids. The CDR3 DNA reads TGCGCCAGCAGCCAAGATGAGAGGAGGACTACTAATGAAAAACTGTTTTTT. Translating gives CASSQDERRTTNEKLFF.

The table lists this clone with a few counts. The CDR3 coding sequence is TGTGCCAGCCACAAACTAGCGGTTAACAATGAGCAGTTCTTC. Translating it yields CASHKLAVNNEQFF. The chain couples TRBV28 to TRBJ2-1; 8 bases are a match to TRBD2. Germline assignment: CDR1 MDHEN and CDR2 SYDVKM. Germline trimming cut 8 bases from V and 5 bases from J; bases unmatched to any gene: 8. CDR3 size: 14 residues.

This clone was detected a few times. CDR3 amino acids: CASSLTGLNEKLFF. The CDR3 DNA follows: TGCGCCAGCAGCTTGACAGGGCTGAATGAAAAACTGTTTTTT. The rearrangement joins TRBV4-1 to TRBJ1-4, with 7 bases matching TRBD1. The CDR3 totals 14 residues. The V gene's germline CDR1 is MGHRA and CDR2 YSYEKL. J gave up 5 bases and V 5 bases, and 5 bases lay outside the gene matches.

CDR3 loop: CASSSPGQGAYGYGYTF. CDR3 sequence (DNA): TGTGCCAGCAGTTCGCCGGGACAGGGGGCGTACGGCTATGGCTACACCTTC. The chain employs TRBV28 and TRBJ1-2; TRBD1 agrees at 12 bases. Germline V gene sequence: CDR1 MDHEN, CDR2 SYDVKM. V shed 4 bases and J 4 bases; nucleotides not matched to a gene: 10. This CDR3 has 17 amino acids.

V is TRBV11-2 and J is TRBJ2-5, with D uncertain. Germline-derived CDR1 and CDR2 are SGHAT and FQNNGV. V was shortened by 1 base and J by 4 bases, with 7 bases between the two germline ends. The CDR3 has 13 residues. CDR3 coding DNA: TGTGCCAGCAGCTTAGCCCGAGCAGAGACCCAGTACTTC. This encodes CASSLARAETQYF.

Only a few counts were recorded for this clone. CDR3 bases: TGTGCCTGGAGTGGTGAGGGAGACTCCTACGAGCAGTACTTC. Translated, it gives CAWSGEGDSYEQYF. The V gene is TRBV30, the J gene TRBJ2-7; D might be TRBD2 (5 bases). Germline lookup yields CDR1 GTSNPN and CDR2 SVGIG (reference sequence). V was clipped by 1 base and J by 0 bases, with 10 bases between them. CDR3 length equals 14 residues.

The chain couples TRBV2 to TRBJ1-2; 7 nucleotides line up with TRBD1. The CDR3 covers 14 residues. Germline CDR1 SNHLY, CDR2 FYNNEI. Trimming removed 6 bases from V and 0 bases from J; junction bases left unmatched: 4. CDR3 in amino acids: CASSRQGPNYGYTF. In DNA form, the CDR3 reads TGTGCCAGCAGCCGACAGGGCCCTAACTATGGCTACACCTTC.

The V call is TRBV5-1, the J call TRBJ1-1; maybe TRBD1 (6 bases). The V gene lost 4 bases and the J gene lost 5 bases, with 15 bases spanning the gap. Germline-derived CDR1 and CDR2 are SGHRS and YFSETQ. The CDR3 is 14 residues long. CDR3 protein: CASSGDRLGTEAFF. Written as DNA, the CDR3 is TGCGCCAGCAGCGGAGACAGGCTTGGGACTGAAGCTTTCTTT.

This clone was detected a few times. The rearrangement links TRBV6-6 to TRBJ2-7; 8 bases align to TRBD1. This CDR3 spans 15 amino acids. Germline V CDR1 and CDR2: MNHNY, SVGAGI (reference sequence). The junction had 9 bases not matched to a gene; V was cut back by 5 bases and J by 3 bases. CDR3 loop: CASSTTRGTGYEQYF. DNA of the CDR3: TGTGCCAGCAGTACCACCCGGGGGACAGGCTACGAGCAGTACTTC.